This entry is about one TCR beta chain. There is no known antigen for this receptor. The input lacks base qualities; no much larger clone sits a single base away. TCRbeta CDR3 regions were amplified from genomic DNA by means of the immunoSEQ Assay, a bias-controlled multiplex PCR. The original pipeline was this. Nucleated cell counts per sample were estimated from amplification of reference gene primers within the assay. Sequence reads were collapsed and filtered to measure the absolute abundance of every unique TCRbeta CDR3 rearrangement. For each sample, productive Simpson clonality was calculated as the square root of Simpson's diversity index over productive rearrangements. As stored in TCRdb, this immuneACCESS dataset retains in-frame rearrangements with V and J assigned. A fraction of the clones does not appear; measured against another copy, unresolved V genes explain less than half of the discrepancy, and the remainder lacks a known reason. V, J and clone size are taken as reported in that table, and D and trimming were inferred from the DNA itself. The sample yields roughly 150,000 clones; approximately 88% were counted once. The biggest ten clones account for about 5% of the sample.

The V end loses 3 bases and the J end loses 5 bases, and a stretch of 11 bases separates them. The CDR3 goes from the cysteine to the phenylalanine over 14 residues. Left in the record is the CDR3 DNA by itself, 42 bases read in frame from the first base. In the germline V gene (reference sequence), CDR1 corresponds to GTSNPN and CDR2 to SVGIG. This specimen belongs to a study of blood T cell repertoires in COVID-19 (dated by TCRdb to 2020 to 2021). Concerning the study at large: Samples covering the acute and convalescent phases of COVID-19 were provided by collaborators in the United States, Italy and Spain. The material from the prospective study consisted of cDNA or gDNA derived from T cells, B-cell-depleted T cells, or PBMCs. Subjects who had been exposed to COVID-19, were actively infected with it, or had recovered from it provided the deeply sampled blood TCRbeta repertoires that made up the dataset. The repertoires were made available in a free public database intended to serve as a resource for research on the immune response to SARS-CoV-2. Samples came from the ongoing ImmuneRACE study (first 160 participants) plus 1,254 subjects from 6 global collaborators. A de-identified subject ID, COVID-19 status, age in years and sex were almost always included in the sample metadata. Where available, HLA class I and class II types were obtained from metadata supplied by the sample provider rather than from assay-based typing.

What the work shows at the level of the full study, not this receptor alone: How much clinical and demographic metadata was included differed by source and by participant, and the metadata was provided uncurated.

Enrolling through a virtual design, the prospective study's participants ranged in age from roughly 18 to 89 years and lived across roughly 24 United States geographic areas. In the prospective study, cohorts were assigned on the basis of participant-reported clinical history obtained from a screening survey and a study questionnaire. A participant counted as exposed if, within 2 weeks of entering the study, that participant had been in contact with someone who had a PCR-confirmed or clinician-diagnosed COVID-19 case. Each participant in the prospective study had whole blood, serum and a nasopharyngeal or oropharyngeal swab collected by mobile phlebotomists. Participants in the prospective study had the option to provide additional blood draws and questionnaires over an approximately 2-month period. Prospective study blood samples were shipped either frozen or at room temperature before DNA extraction.

Sequences were obtained from PBMCs or T cells enriched from blood (not recorded which). The receptor's source is a man aged 65 to 79 who had been exposed to COVID-19. The chain uses TRBV30 and TRBJ1-6, and the D gene may be TRBD1, 5 bases matching. The CDR3 sequence is CAWRDSPNNSPLHF. The bases read TGTGCCTGGAGAGACAGCCCCAATAATTCACCCCTCCACTTT. This CDR3, with the reference TRBV30 and TRBJ1-6 proteins standing in past its ends, gives the full variable domain SQTIHQWPATLVQPVGSPLSLECTVEGTSNPNLYWYRQAAGRGLQLLFYSVGIGQISSEVPQNLSASRPQDRQFILSSKKLLLSDSGFYLCAWRDSPNNSPLHFGNGTRLTVT.